This is a list of T cell receptor beta chains from one sample in a study of cytomegalovirus exposure and HLA in healthy donors. Generated by immunoSEQ multiplex PCR, the TCRdb table keeps only in-frame clones and is missing some. In the table there are 300,000 or so clones, 84% of which are singletons. Specimen: PBMCs. The origin of the receptors is a woman in her forties in good health and CMV-seropositive. CDR3s include the opening cysteine and the closing phenylalanine or tryptophan. The order of the fields is J gene, CDR3 length, clone size, V gene, D gene, CDR3 protein, CDR3 DNA. The D gene is left open where the match is weak. Clone size is stated in some rows and not others, as once, few, many or a class when expanded.

j_gene: TRBJ1-1
len: 13
abundance: NA
v_gene: TRBV29-1
d_gene: NA
CDR3aa: CSVNGQTNTEAFF
CDR3nt: TGCAGCGTGAACGGACAGACGAACACTGAAGCTTTCTTT

j_gene: TRBJ2-2
len: 18
abundance: few
v_gene: TRBV7-8
d_gene: TRBD2
CDR3aa: CASSLARLAGGRDGELFF
CDR3nt: TGTGCCAGCAGCTTAGCCCGACTAGCGGGAGGCCGGGACGGGGAGCTGTTTTTT

j_gene: TRBJ2-7
len: 15
abundance: NA
v_gene: TRBV5-1
d_gene: TRBD2
CDR3aa: CASSLGTSGSHEQYF
CDR3nt: TGCGCCAGCAGCTTGGGGACTAGCGGGAGCCACGAGCAGTACTTC

j_gene: TRBJ2-2
len: 12
abundance: NA
v_gene: TRBV7-3
d_gene: NA
CDR3aa: CASSTTGRELFF
CDR3nt: TGTGCCAGCAGCACGACAGGACGGGAGCTGTTTTTT

j_gene: TRBJ2-7
len: 16
abundance: NA
v_gene: TRBV19
d_gene: NA
CDR3aa: CASSFNDRTASYEQYF
CDR3nt: TGTGCCAGTAGTTTCAATGACAGGACAGCTTCCTACGAGCAGTACTTC

j_gene: TRBJ2-7
len: 18
abundance: NA
v_gene: TRBV2
d_gene: TRBD1
CDR3aa: CASTTTGERIPRHYEQYF
CDR3nt: TGTGCCAGCACTACGACAGGGGAACGAATCCCGCGACATTACGAGCAGTACTTC

j_gene: TRBJ2-1
len: 15
abundance: NA
v_gene: TRBV6-4
d_gene: NA
CDR3aa: CASSDTGSSYNEQFF
CDR3nt: TGTGCCAGCAGTGACACTGGGAGCTCCTACAATGAGCAGTTCTTC

j_gene: TRBJ2-3
len: 15
abundance: NA
v_gene: TRBV19
d_gene: TRBD2
CDR3aa: CASSIGLAGVDTQYF
CDR3nt: TGTGCCAGTAGTATAGGGTTAGCGGGAGTTGATACGCAGTATTTT

j_gene: TRBJ2-1
len: 14
abundance: NA
v_gene: TRBV7-2
d_gene: TRBD2
CDR3aa: CASRRTSARDEQFF
CDR3nt: TGTGCCAGCAGGCGGACTAGCGCGCGAGATGAGCAGTTCTTC

j_gene: TRBJ2-1
len: 11
abundance: NA
v_gene: TRBV5-6
d_gene: NA
CDR3aa: CASKRLGEQFF
CDR3nt: TGTGCCAGCAAGCGGTTGGGTGAGCAGTTCTTC

j_gene: TRBJ2-7
len: 12
abundance: NA
v_gene: TRBV30
d_gene: NA
CDR3aa: CAWTGPSYEQYF
CDR3nt: TGTGCCTGGACTGGGCCCTCCTACGAGCAGTACTTC

j_gene: TRBJ2-1
len: 16
abundance: NA
v_gene: TRBV4-2
d_gene: TRBD2
CDR3aa: CASSQNGLAGGNEQFF
CDR3nt: TGTGCCAGCAGCCAAAATGGACTAGCGGGAGGCAATGAGCAGTTCTTC

j_gene: TRBJ2-5
len: 16
abundance: NA
v_gene: TRBV5-1
d_gene: TRBD2
CDR3aa: CASSLTSGRAYETQYF
CDR3nt: TGCGCCAGCAGCCTGACCAGCGGGAGAGCCTATGAGACCCAGTACTTC

j_gene: TRBJ1-2
len: 15
abundance: NA
v_gene: TRBV5-6
d_gene: TRBD1
CDR3aa: CASSWGQGPNYGYTF
CDR3nt: TGTGCCAGCAGCTGGGGACAGGGACCTAACTATGGCTACACCTTC

j_gene: TRBJ1-2
len: 14
abundance: NA
v_gene: TRBV10-2
d_gene: TRBD1
CDR3aa: CASSLDRDGYGYTF
CDR3nt: TGCGCCAGCAGTCTGGACAGGGATGGATATGGCTACACCTTC

j_gene: TRBJ2-2
len: 17
abundance: NA
v_gene: TRBV18
d_gene: TRBD2
CDR3aa: CASSRLAAPTNTGELFF
CDR3nt: TGTGCCAGCTCACGACTAGCGGCGCCTACGAACACCGGGGAGCTGTTTTTT

j_gene: TRBJ1-2
len: 12
abundance: NA
v_gene: TRBV29-1
d_gene: TRBD1
CDR3aa: CSVWSGGYGYTF
CDR3nt: TGCAGCGTTTGGTCAGGGGGCTATGGCTACACCTTC

j_gene: TRBJ1-3
len: 16
abundance: NA
v_gene: TRBV7-9
d_gene: TRBD1
CDR3aa: CASSPDRGGSGNTIYF
CDR3nt: TGTGCCAGCAGTCCTGACAGGGGTGGCTCTGGAAACACCATATATTTT

j_gene: TRBJ1-3
len: 15
abundance: few
v_gene: TRBV7-9
d_gene: TRBD1
CDR3aa: CASSPGQASGNTIYF
CDR3nt: TGTGCCAGCAGCCCGGGACAGGCCTCTGGAAACACCATATATTTT

j_gene: TRBJ2-5
len: 13
abundance: NA
v_gene: TRBV18
d_gene: NA
CDR3aa: CASSRDIGETQYF
CDR3nt: TGTGCCAGCTCCCGGGACATAGGAGAGACCCAGTACTTC

j_gene: TRBJ1-1
len: 14
abundance: NA
v_gene: TRBV30
d_gene: NA
CDR3aa: CAIEGSGGLTEAFF
CDR3nt: TGTGCCATCGAGGGTTCGGGGGGCCTCACTGAAGCTTTCTTT

j_gene: TRBJ2-6
len: 17
abundance: NA
v_gene: TRBV7-3
d_gene: NA
CDR3aa: CASSPLRGGTGANVLTF
CDR3nt: TGTGCCAGCAGCCCCTTAAGGGGGGGAACTGGGGCCAACGTCCTGACTTTC

j_gene: TRBJ2-3
len: 15
abundance: NA
v_gene: TRBV18
d_gene: TRBD2
CDR3aa: CASSQLAGFTDTQYF
CDR3nt: TGTGCCAGCTCCCAACTAGCGGGATTCACAGATACGCAGTATTTT

j_gene: TRBJ1-1
len: 12
abundance: once
v_gene: TRBV19
d_gene: TRBD1
CDR3aa: CATWTGGTEAFF
CDR3nt: TGTGCCACGTGGACAGGGGGCACTGAAGCTTTCTTT

j_gene: TRBJ2-1
len: 15
abundance: NA
v_gene: TRBV11-2
d_gene: TRBD2
CDR3aa: CASSPLAGGANEQFF
CDR3nt: TGTGCCAGCAGCCCGCTAGCGGGAGGTGCCAATGAGCAGTTCTTC

j_gene: TRBJ2-7
len: 14
abundance: NA
v_gene: TRBV11-2
d_gene: TRBD1
CDR3aa: CASSHRDRGGEQYF
CDR3nt: TGTGCCAGCAGCCACCGGGACAGGGGCGGAGAGCAGTACTTC

j_gene: TRBJ1-3
len: 14
abundance: NA
v_gene: TRBV28
d_gene: NA
CDR3aa: CASSPDNLGNTIYF
CDR3nt: TGTGCCAGCAGTCCGGACAACCTTGGAAACACCATATATTTT

j_gene: TRBJ2-1
len: 15
abundance: few
v_gene: TRBV13
d_gene: TRBD1
CDR3aa: CASSPRQGARNEQFF
CDR3nt: TGTGCCAGCAGCCCTCGACAGGGGGCGCGGAATGAGCAGTTCTTC

j_gene: TRBJ2-5
len: 17
abundance: NA
v_gene: TRBV7-9
d_gene: NA
CDR3aa: CASSLGRGGVVQETQYF
CDR3nt: TGTGCCAGCAGCTTAGGCCGCGGAGGGGTGGTCCAAGAGACCCAGTACTTC

j_gene: TRBJ2-7
len: 16
abundance: NA
v_gene: TRBV18
d_gene: TRBD2
CDR3aa: CASSREGLAGAAEQYF
CDR3nt: TGTGCCAGCTCACGCGAGGGACTAGCGGGAGCGGCCGAGCAGTACTTC

j_gene: TRBJ1-1
len: 14
abundance: NA
v_gene: TRBV21-1
d_gene: NA
CDR3aa: CASLRQGAGDEAFF
CDR3nt: TGTGCCAGCTTACGACAGGGGGCGGGTGATGAAGCTTTCTTT

j_gene: TRBJ2-5
len: 15
abundance: NA
v_gene: TRBV18
d_gene: NA
CDR3aa: CASSPGPSKGGTQYF
CDR3nt: TGTGCCAGCTCACCGGGACCGTCAAAGGGAGGGACCCAGTACTTC

j_gene: TRBJ2-5
len: 15
abundance: NA
v_gene: TRBV7-2
d_gene: TRBD2
CDR3aa: CASSSWREGAETQYF
CDR3nt: TGTGCCAGCAGCTCGTGGCGGGAGGGCGCAGAGACCCAGTACTTC

j_gene: TRBJ2-7
len: 16
abundance: NA
v_gene: TRBV30
d_gene: NA
CDR3aa: CAWSVRPRGASYEQYF
CDR3nt: TGTGCCTGGAGTGTACGGCCTCGGGGGGCCTCCTACGAGCAGTACTTC

j_gene: TRBJ1-2
len: 13
abundance: NA
v_gene: TRBV2
d_gene: TRBD1
CDR3aa: CASSEDRGPGYTF
CDR3nt: TGTGCCAGCAGTGAAGACAGGGGCCCTGGCTACACCTTC

j_gene: TRBJ2-7
len: 15
abundance: NA
v_gene: TRBV7-9
d_gene: TRBD2
CDR3aa: CASSLVASGSLEQYF
CDR3nt: TGTGCCAGCAGCTTAGTAGCTAGCGGGAGTCTCGAGCAGTACTTC

j_gene: TRBJ1-1
len: 13
abundance: NA
v_gene: TRBV6-1
d_gene: TRBD1
CDR3aa: CASVRDGQGLTFF
CDR3nt: TGTGCCAGCGTACGGGATGGACAGGGCCTTACTTTCTTT

j_gene: TRBJ2-7
len: 12
abundance: NA
v_gene: TRBV7-2
d_gene: NA
CDR3aa: CASSLDLYEQYF
CDR3nt: TGTGCCAGCAGCTTAGACCTATACGAGCAGTACTTC

j_gene: TRBJ2-2
len: 12
abundance: NA
v_gene: TRBV4-3
d_gene: NA
CDR3aa: CASSLRGGELFF
CDR3nt: TGCGCCAGCAGCCTCAGAGGCGGGGAGCTGTTTTTT

j_gene: TRBJ1-6
len: 19
abundance: once
v_gene: TRBV28
d_gene: TRBD1
CDR3aa: CASSILSILGTGPNSPLHF
CDR3nt: TGTGCCAGCAGTATACTCTCCATCCTCGGGACAGGGCCTAATTCACCCCTCCACTTT

j_gene: TRBJ2-7
len: 15
abundance: NA
v_gene: TRBV11-2
d_gene: TRBD2
CDR3aa: CASSSGLAGVSEQYF
CDR3nt: TGTGCCAGCAGCTCGGGACTAGCGGGAGTATCCGAGCAGTACTTC

j_gene: TRBJ2-1
len: 17
abundance: NA
v_gene: TRBV6-1
d_gene: TRBD2
CDR3aa: CASSQAFLAGGINEQFF
CDR3nt: TGTGCCAGCAGTCAAGCCTTTCTAGCGGGAGGGATCAATGAGCAGTTCTTC

j_gene: TRBJ2-5
len: 13
abundance: NA
v_gene: TRBV18
d_gene: TRBD1
CDR3aa: CASSPGTVETQYF
CDR3nt: TGTGCCAGCTCCCCCGGGACAGTGGAGACCCAGTACTTC

j_gene: TRBJ2-1
len: 15
abundance: NA
v_gene: TRBV4-3
d_gene: TRBD2
CDR3aa: CASSQASGGYNEQFF
CDR3nt: TGCGCCAGCAGCCAAGCATCGGGAGGATACAATGAGCAGTTCTTC

j_gene: TRBJ2-3
len: 15
abundance: NA
v_gene: TRBV30
d_gene: TRBD2
CDR3aa: CAWSVGSGGTDTQYF
CDR3nt: TGTGCCTGGAGTGTAGGCAGCGGGGGCACAGATACGCAGTATTTT

j_gene: TRBJ2-1
len: 14
abundance: NA
v_gene: TRBV28
d_gene: NA
CDR3aa: CASRRGGLYNEQFF
CDR3nt: TGTGCCAGCAGAAGGGGGGGACTTTACAATGAGCAGTTCTTC

j_gene: TRBJ1-1
len: 13
abundance: once
v_gene: TRBV7-9
d_gene: NA
CDR3aa: CASSQRQDTEAFF
CDR3nt: TGTGCCAGCAGCCAAAGACAGGACACTGAAGCTTTCTTT

j_gene: TRBJ2-3
len: 13
abundance: NA
v_gene: TRBV28
d_gene: NA
CDR3aa: CGHRDLSTDTQYF
CDR3nt: TGTGGCCACCGGGACTTGAGCACAGATACGCAGTATTTT

j_gene: TRBJ2-2
len: 17
abundance: NA
v_gene: TRBV29-1
d_gene: TRBD1
CDR3aa: CSVVPFPQGAKTGELFF
CDR3nt: TGCAGCGTTGTCCCCTTTCCACAGGGGGCGAAGACCGGGGAGCTGTTTTTT

j_gene: TRBJ1-3
len: 19
abundance: NA
v_gene: TRBV18
d_gene: TRBD1
CDR3aa: CASSPRDRSGTGSGNTIYF
CDR3nt: TGTGCCAGCTCACCGAGGGATAGATCCGGGACAGGGTCTGGAAACACCATATATTTT

j_gene: TRBJ1-1
len: 15
abundance: NA
v_gene: TRBV30
d_gene: TRBD1
CDR3aa: CAFQGEPLPGTEAFF
CDR3nt: TGTGCCTTTCAGGGGGAACCCTTGCCGGGGACTGAAGCTTTCTTT

j_gene: TRBJ2-2
len: 15
abundance: NA
v_gene: TRBV19
d_gene: TRBD2
CDR3aa: CASRLGTSGSGELFF
CDR3nt: TGTGCCTCAAGACTAGGGACTAGCGGTTCGGGGGAGCTGTTTTTT

j_gene: TRBJ1-2
len: 11
abundance: NA
v_gene: TRBV30
d_gene: TRBD1
CDR3aa: CAWDRDGGYTF
CDR3nt: TGTGCCTGGGACAGGGACGGTGGCTACACCTTC

j_gene: TRBJ2-7
len: 15
abundance: NA
v_gene: TRBV6-5
d_gene: TRBD2
CDR3aa: CASSPRAGLVGEQYF
CDR3nt: TGTGCCAGCAGTCCGCGCGCGGGACTAGTAGGCGAGCAGTACTTC

j_gene: TRBJ2-5
len: 15
abundance: few
v_gene: TRBV19
d_gene: TRBD2
CDR3aa: CASRLAGGMEETQYF
CDR3nt: TGTGCCAGTAGGCTAGCGGGAGGAATGGAAGAGACCCAGTACTTC